This TCR beta chain was retrieved from a study of blood T cell repertoires in COVID-19. Across the study: Collection of acute and convalescent COVID-19 samples took place in the United States, Italy and Spain. PBMCs, B-cell-depleted T cells, or T cells were the source of the cDNA or gDNA that made up the material.

The germline V gene encodes CDR1 SGDLS and CDR2 YYNGEE. The CDR3 has 16 residues. The junction had 2 bases not matched to a gene; V was cut back by 2 bases and J by 4 bases. Authors' analysis steps: Counts of nucleated cells, estimated from reference gene primer amplification, were obtained. Repertoires were generated with immunoSEQ multiplex PCR, while TCRdb's copy carries only in-frame clones and drops some. V, J and clone size are taken as reported in that table, and D and trimming were inferred from the DNA itself. The sample has under 250,000 clones, around 82% seen once. Sequencing used peripheral blood. This clonotype was obtained from a woman between 40 and 55 years old with active or convalescent COVID-19. This chain connects TRBV9 to TRBJ1-6, with 11 bases fitting TRBD1. CDR3 sequence reads: CASSVGTGGYNSPLHF. In DNA, the CDR3 is TGTGCCAGCAGCGTCGGGACAGGGGGTTATAATTCACCCCTCCACTTT.